These T cell receptor beta chains were read from a single sample in a study of T-cell memory formation after mild COVID-19. TCRdb independently ran MiXCR on the 5' RACE reads; one entry per CDR3 protein. The sample yields 470,000 or so distinct CDR3 sequences, 15% to 25% seen once. The sample consisted of PBMCs or a T cell subset sorted from them (not recorded which). These receptors came from an adult woman who had mild COVID-19 (a few samples of this study predate the infection). Cell type and time point are not known. Both conserved end residues are part of each CDR3. The order of the fields is CDR3 length, D gene, V gene, clone size, J gene, CDR3 protein, CDR3 DNA. A D gene is named only where the DNA matches it firmly. Only some rows state a clone size, as once, few, many or a class for expanded clones.

cdr3_length: 15
d_call: -
v_call: TRBV9
clone_size: -
j_call: TRBJ2-3
cdr3_aa: CASSVGAGRTDTQYF
cdr3_nt: TGTGCCAGCAGCGTAGGGGCGGGACGCACAGATACGCAGTATTTT

cdr3_length: 16
d_call: TRBD1
v_call: TRBV6-2/TRBV6-3
clone_size: medium-sized
j_call: TRBJ2-2
cdr3_aa: CASSYPTGGSTGELFF
cdr3_nt: TGTGCCAGCAGTTACCCGACAGGGGGATCGACCGGGGAGCTGTTTTTT

cdr3_length: 15
d_call: TRBD2
v_call: TRBV12-3/TRBV12-4
clone_size: -
j_call: TRBJ2-7
cdr3_aa: CASSLVAGGPHEQYF
cdr3_nt: TGTGCCAGCAGTTTAGTAGCGGGAGGGCCCCACGAGCAGTACTTC

cdr3_length: 14
d_call: -
v_call: TRBV12-3/TRBV12-4
clone_size: few
j_call: TRBJ1-4
cdr3_aa: CASSFGGRSEKLFF
cdr3_nt: TGTGCCAGCAGTTTTGGGGGGCGTAGTGAAAAACTGTTTTTT

cdr3_length: 12
d_call: TRBD1
v_call: TRBV20-1
clone_size: few
j_call: TRBJ2-7
cdr3_aa: CSAGQGSYEQNF
cdr3_nt: TGCAGTGCGGGACAGGGCTCCTACGAGCAGAACTTC

cdr3_length: 16
d_call: TRBD2
v_call: TRBV12-3/TRBV12-4
clone_size: few
j_call: TRBJ2-5
cdr3_aa: CASSFDPGLAQETQYF
cdr3_nt: TGTGCCAGCAGTTTCGACCCGGGACTAGCCCAAGAGACCCAGTACTTC

cdr3_length: 14
d_call: -
v_call: TRBV7-9
clone_size: -
j_call: TRBJ2-2
cdr3_aa: CASITPGDPGELFF
cdr3_nt: TGTGCCAGCATCACCCCAGGGGACCCCGGGGAGCTGTTTTTT

cdr3_length: 16
d_call: TRBD2
v_call: TRBV5-1
clone_size: few
j_call: TRBJ2-2
cdr3_aa: CASSLPNAGLTGELFF
cdr3_nt: TGCGCCAGCAGCTTGCCGAACGCGGGACTAACCGGGGAGCTGTTTTTT

cdr3_length: 13
d_call: -
v_call: TRBV12-3/TRBV12-4
clone_size: many
j_call: TRBJ2-1
cdr3_aa: CASSLLSRNEQFF
cdr3_nt: TGTGCCAGCAGTTTATTAAGCCGCAATGAGCAGTTCTTC

cdr3_length: 10
d_call: -
v_call: TRBV10-3
clone_size: once
j_call: TRBJ1-2
cdr3_aa: CAIGDYGYTF
cdr3_nt: TGTGCCATCGGGGACTATGGCTACACCTTC

cdr3_length: 13
d_call: TRBD1
v_call: TRBV20-1
clone_size: few
j_call: TRBJ1-2
cdr3_aa: CSLRTGGFYGYTF
cdr3_nt: TGCAGCCTCCGGACAGGGGGGTTCTATGGCTACACCTTC

cdr3_length: 15
d_call: -
v_call: TRBV7-9
clone_size: few
j_call: TRBJ1-1
cdr3_aa: CASSAVGRENTEAFF
cdr3_nt: TGTGCCAGCAGCGCCGTGGGGCGGGAGAACACTGAAGCTTTCTTT

cdr3_length: 16
d_call: -
v_call: TRBV5-1
clone_size: many
j_call: TRBJ2-1
cdr3_aa: CASSPGVGAEYNEQFF
cdr3_nt: TGCGCCAGCAGCCCGGGGGTGGGGGCCGAATACAATGAGCAGTTCTTC

cdr3_length: 13
d_call: -
v_call: TRBV4-1
clone_size: few
j_call: TRBJ2-3
cdr3_aa: CASSLWTTDTQYF
cdr3_nt: TGCGCCAGCAGCCTATGGACCACAGATACGCAGTATTTT

cdr3_length: 16
d_call: TRBD2
v_call: TRBV10-3
clone_size: -
j_call: TRBJ2-5
cdr3_aa: CAISEVTGTKEETQYF
cdr3_nt: TGTGCCATCAGTGAGGTAACCGGGACTAAAGAAGAGACCCAGTACTTC

cdr3_length: 17
d_call: -
v_call: TRBV12-3/TRBV12-4
clone_size: few
j_call: TRBJ2-3
cdr3_aa: CASSLVLGGVDGGTQYF
cdr3_nt: TGTGCCAGCAGTTTAGTATTAGGCGGGGTGGACGGGGGTACGCAGTATTTT

cdr3_length: 14
d_call: TRBD1
v_call: TRBV12-3/TRBV12-4
clone_size: -
j_call: TRBJ1-1
cdr3_aa: CASSLGDSGPEAFF
cdr3_nt: TGTGCCAGCAGTTTGGGGGACAGCGGGCCTGAAGCTTTCTTT

cdr3_length: 15
d_call: -
v_call: TRBV5-1
clone_size: few
j_call: TRBJ1-2
cdr3_aa: CASSLENREGYGYTF
cdr3_nt: TGCGCCAGCAGCTTGGAAAACAGGGAAGGCTATGGCTACACCTTC

cdr3_length: 12
d_call: -
v_call: TRBV7-3
clone_size: -
j_call: TRBJ2-7
cdr3_aa: CASSLRRGELYF
cdr3_nt: TGTGCCAGCAGCTTACGGAGGGGAGAACTGTACTTC

cdr3_length: 15
d_call: TRBD1
v_call: TRBV9
clone_size: few
j_call: TRBJ2-1
cdr3_aa: CASSVGGQAYNEQFF
cdr3_nt: TGTGCCAGCAGCGTAGGTGGACAGGCCTACAATGAGCAGTTCTTC

cdr3_length: 16
d_call: -
v_call: TRBV24-1
clone_size: -
j_call: TRBJ2-6
cdr3_aa: CATSDLPSTGANVLTF
cdr3_nt: TGTGCCACCAGTGATTTGCCCTCAACTGGGGCCAACGTCCTGACTTTC

cdr3_length: 15
d_call: TRBD1
v_call: TRBV7-8
clone_size: few
j_call: TRBJ1-1
cdr3_aa: CASSREDRVGTEAFF
cdr3_nt: TGTGCCAGCAGCCGAGAGGACAGGGTAGGCACTGAAGCTTTCTTT

cdr3_length: 13
d_call: -
v_call: TRBV5-1
clone_size: few
j_call: TRBJ2-7
cdr3_aa: CASNGVRGYEQYF
cdr3_nt: TGCGCCAGCAACGGCGTAAGGGGTTACGAGCAGTACTTC

cdr3_length: 14
d_call: -
v_call: TRBV11-1
clone_size: -
j_call: TRBJ1-3
cdr3_aa: CASSDSLSGNTIYF
cdr3_nt: TGTGCCAGCAGCGACAGCCTATCTGGAAACACCATATATTTT

cdr3_length: 15
d_call: -
v_call: TRBV7-2
clone_size: few
j_call: TRBJ2-2
cdr3_aa: CASSYRDTNTGELFF
cdr3_nt: TGTGCCAGCAGCTACCGGGACACGAACACCGGGGAGCTGTTTTTT

cdr3_length: 12
d_call: TRBD1
v_call: TRBV29-1
clone_size: -
j_call: TRBJ1-3
cdr3_aa: CSADRGADTIYF
cdr3_nt: TGCAGCGCGGACAGGGGCGCGGACACCATATATTTT

cdr3_length: 15
d_call: TRBD2
v_call: TRBV5-6
clone_size: few
j_call: TRBJ2-7
cdr3_aa: CASSLPGLAGPEQYF
cdr3_nt: TGTGCCAGCAGCTTGCCGGGACTAGCGGGGCCCGAGCAGTACTTC